The entry below gives a single T cell receptor (beta chain) sequence along with its context. What it binds is unknown. Per germline, CDR1 SEHNR and CDR2 FQNEAQ (reference sequence). V trimming: 2 bases; J trimming: 1 base; junction bases outside the gene matches: 6. The CDR3 loop spans 16 amino acids. This record belongs to a study of blood T cells in healthy people across ages. Whole-study findings and limits: Nothing was known about donor CMV status, and this possibly confounded expanded clonotype changes.

Using a J-beta primer mix together with a sample-barcoded 5' primer, a second PCR was run for 7 to 11 cycles. TCRdb used MiXCR to reprocess the 5' RACE reads, holding one entry per CDR3 protein. The top ten hold more than 8% of the sample, which has over 700,000 distinct CDR3 sequences, 20% to 25% seen once. The same sample was also used in a study of T cells of mothers and their children. From that study: All RNA that had been extracted was used for cDNA synthesis at approximately 1.5 ug per 15 ul. Thymic selection shapes TCR recombination output in related pairs, and it does so similarly in unrelated pairs.

The chain combines TRBV7-9 with TRBJ2-5, with 8 bases fitting TRBD2. The sequence came from a boy under 18 in good health. The sequenced material came from blood. CDR3 DNA: TGTGCCAGCAGCTTACTGACTAGCGTAACCCAAGAGACCCAGTACTTC. The encoded protein is CASSLLTSVTQETQYF.